The 28 T cell receptor beta chains in this list originate from one sample, sequenced in a study of neurological immune-mediated disorders. TCRdb reprocessed the 5' RACE reads with MiXCR, giving one entry per CDR3 protein. The data hold approximately 46,000 distinct CDR3 sequences, with approximately 3% observed a single time. The specimen was PBMCs. All receptors derive from a woman between 50 and 59 years old with multiple sclerosis.

This clonotype was counted many times. The chain has TRBV18 and TRBJ1-4, with TRBD1 as a possible D gene (6 bases). Between the trimmed V and J ends, which lost 0 bases and 3 bases, there was a span of 8 bases. The CDR3 totals 15 residues. The germline gives CDR1 KGHSH, CDR2 LQKENI. CDR3 amino acids: CASSPPSGANEKLFF. The CDR3 coding sequence is TGTGCCAGCTCACCACCGTCAGGGGCTAATGAAAAACTGTTTTTT.

This clonotype has ten or more counts. This chain links TRBV2 with TRBJ2-3; D remains ambiguous. Per the germline V gene, CDR1 is SNHLY and CDR2 is FYNNEI. V lost 6 bases to trimming and J lost 8 bases, with 9 bases between them. CDR3 length: 11 amino acids. CDR3 sequence: CASSVSSTQYF. CDR3 DNA: TGTGCCAGCAGCGTCTCCAGTACGCAGTATTTT.

This clonotype was detected many times. V usage is TRBV9 and J usage is TRBJ1-6, with no clear D. CDR1 and CDR2 (germline): SGDLS, YYNGEE. This CDR3 is built from 15 residues. V gave up 1 base and J gave up 2 bases, with 7 bases separating them. The CDR3 spells CASSVRAAYNSPLHF. The CDR3 region has the DNA TGTGCCAGCAGCGTAAGGGCGGCCTATAATTCACCCCTCCACTTT.

This clonotype was detected ten times or more. The chain uses TRBV12-5 and TRBJ2-3, with 8 bases lining up with TRBD1. Per the germline V gene, CDR1 is LGHNT and CDR2 is FRNRAP. The CDR3 loop spans 16 amino acids. The J segment lost 5 bases and the V segment lost 8 bases, leaving 15 bases of the junction unmatched. The CDR3 DNA sequence: TGTGCTAGTCGGCCGCCTGGGACAGGTCATGGAGATACGCAGTATTTT. This codes for CASRPPGTGHGDTQYF. Combining the CDR3 with reference TRBV12-5 and TRBJ2-3 gives the whole variable domain DARVTQTPRHKVTEMGQEVTMRCQPILGHNTVFWYRQTMMQGLELLAYFRNRAPLDDSGMPKDRFSAEMPDATLATLKIQPSEPRDSAVYFCASRPPGTGHGDTQYFGPGTRLTVL.

Relative to its sample, this clonotype is medium-sized. The V call is TRBV5-1, the J call TRBJ2-5; no clear D. The CDR3 spans 15 residues. Looked up from germline, CDR1 is SGHRS and CDR2 is YFSETQ. Trimming cost V 0 bases and J 1 base, with 10 bases left between them. The DNA of the CDR3 is TGCGCCAGCAGCTTGGGCCACGGTTCCCAAGAGACCCAGTACTTC. Translating it yields CASSLGHGSQETQYF.

This clonotype showed up many times. The rearrangement links TRBV5-1 to TRBJ1-1; 7 positions match TRBD1. Per the germline V gene, CDR1 is SGHRS and CDR2 is YFSETQ. V trimming: 6 bases; J trimming: 11 bases; junction bases outside the gene matches: 10. This CDR3 is 12 amino acids long. This CDR3 reads CASTEPTGRAFF. The CDR3 nucleotides read TGCGCCAGCACCGAACCGACAGGGAGGGCTTTCTTT.

This clonotype showed up just a few times. The chain is built from TRBV10-2 and TRBJ2-1; 9 bases match TRBD1. V lost 8 bases to trimming and J lost 6 bases; unmatched junction nucleotides: 17. The CDR3 length is 17 residues. CDR1 WSHSY and CDR2 SAAADI come from the germline V gene. This CDR3 is CASGGGTGSTPINEQFF. The CDR3 nucleotides are TGCGCCAGCGGAGGCGGGACAGGGAGTACTCCCATCAATGAGCAGTTCTTC.

The table lists this clonotype with many counts. The gene calls are TRBV3-1 and TRBJ2-1; 7 nucleotides match TRBD1. Germline values: CDR1 LGHDT, CDR2 YNNKEL (reference sequence). The V gene end was trimmed by 0 bases and the J gene end by 3 bases; junction bases not matched to a gene: 2. CDR3 length: 15 amino acids. This CDR3 reads CASSQERDSYNEQFF. CDR3 bases: TGTGCCAGCAGCCAAGAAAGGGACAGCTACAATGAGCAGTTCTTC.

This clonotype appeared many times. The V and J genes are TRBV11-2 and TRBJ2-3; TRBD2 matches at 9 bases. The CDR3 runs 14 residues. V shed 0 bases and J 8 bases; nucleotides not matched to a gene: 3. Germline V CDR1 and CDR2: SGHAT, FQNNGV. CDR3: CASSLDLAGSTQYF. DNA for the CDR3: TGTGCCAGCAGCTTAGATCTAGCGGGGAGTACGCAGTATTTT.

This clonotype has a count of ten or more. The chain uses TRBV10-3 and TRBJ2-3, with D perhaps matching TRBD2 (5 bases). CDR1 is ENHRY, CDR2 SYGVKD, per germline. The CDR3 consists of 14 residues. Trimming shortened V by 6 bases and J by 4 bases, and 14 bases separated the two germline ends. The CDR3 loop is CAIRQADVADTQYF. The DNA of the CDR3 is TGTGCCATCAGACAAGCGGATGTGGCAGATACGCAGTATTTT.

In its sample, this clonotype was seen many times. The CDR3 reads CASSPVWTNTDTQYF. Written as DNA, the CDR3 is TGTGCCAGCAGTCCCGTCTGGACTAACACAGATACGCAGTATTTT. The genes are TRBV12-3 or TRBV12-4 and TRBJ2-3; possible D gene TRBD2, 6 bases. The CDR3 contains 15 residues. Between the trimmed V and J ends, which lost 5 bases and 2 bases, there was a span of 14 bases.

As to this clonotype: A single base separates this from a much larger clone, so it may be a read error. V gene TRBV20-1 combines with J gene TRBJ2-5; 7 nucleotides agree with TRBD2. Germline loops: CDR1 DFQATT, CDR2 SNEGSKA (reference sequence). The CDR3 is 12 residues long. Losses at the gene ends were 7 bases for V and 3 bases for J; bases not matched to a gene: 5. The CDR3 DNA reads TGCAGTGACAGAGGGACTAAAGAGACCCAGTACTTC. It yields the protein CSDRGTKETQYF.

This clonotype was observed at least ten times. The rearrangement uses TRBV20-1 and TRBJ2-3, with TRBD2 matching over 8 bases. This CDR3 region has 11 residues. The germline CDR1 and CDR2 sequences are DFQATT and SNEGSKA (reference sequence). V lost 3 bases, J lost 9 bases, and 2 bases stayed unmatched. DNA for the CDR3: TGCAGTGCTAGCGGGGGGGGGACGCAGTATTTT. Protein sequence: CSASGGGTQYF.

This clonotype was detected many times. V is TRBV20-1 and J is TRBJ2-2, with TRBD2 matching 9 bases. Trimming at V came to 0 bases and at J to 6 bases, leaving 5 bases not matched to a gene. CDR1 is DFQATT, CDR2 SNEGSKA, per germline (reference sequence). This CDR3 has 15 residues. In nucleotides, the CDR3 is TGCAGTGCTAGAGATCTGCTAGCGGGGTCCGGGGAGCTGTTTTTT. The encoded protein is CSARDLLAGSGELFF.

The table lists this clonotype with many counts. CDR3 sequence reads: CASSFAGTRSYEQYV. The CDR3 DNA follows: TGTGCCAGCAGCTTTGCCGGAACCAGGTCCTACGAGCAGTACGTC. This chain links TRBV5-6 with TRBJ2-7; D gene uncertain. Trimming took off 2 bases at V and 1 base at J, with 13 bases between the two ends. This CDR3 is 15 amino acids long. Per the germline V gene, CDR1 is SGHDT and CDR2 is YYEEEE.

This clonotype was detected ten times or more. J is TRBJ2-3 and V is TRBV20-1, with 9 bases fitting TRBD2. Per the germline V gene, CDR1 is DFQATT and CDR2 is SNEGSKA (reference sequence). J lost 4 bases, V lost 6 bases, and 11 bases had no gene match. The CDR3 length is 15 residues. This CDR3 reads CSAGRSGSGADTQYF. CDR3 in DNA: TGCAGTGCGGGCCGTAGCGGGAGCGGTGCAGATACGCAGTATTTT.

Of note for this clonotype: A read error is possible here, since a much larger clone lies one base away. The chain joins TRBV5-1 to TRBJ2-5, with a possible D match to TRBD2 (5 bases). CDR1 SGHRS and CDR2 YFSETQ come from the germline V gene. CDR3 length: 12 amino acids. CDR3 sequence reads: CASSGYQATQYF. The CDR3 DNA reads TGCGCCAGCTCGGGGTACCAAGCGACCCAGTACTTC.

This clonotype has a count of ten or more. The chain carries TRBV20-1 and TRBJ2-7; 9 nucleotides match TRBD1. The germline V gene has CDR1 DFQATT and CDR2 SNEGSKA (reference sequence). V was clipped by 0 bases and J by 3 bases; unmatched bases: 9. The CDR3 consists of 16 residues. The chain's CDR3 is CSARDEGTGIFYEQYF. Written as DNA, the CDR3 is TGCAGTGCTAGAGATGAGGGGACAGGGATATTCTACGAGCAGTACTTC.

This clonotype was seen many times. V and J are TRBV7-3 and TRBJ2-3, with D unclear. Deletions cut 5 bases from V and 4 bases from J, with 13 bases between. This CDR3 is 14 amino acids long. CDR1 SGHTA and CDR2 FQGTGA come from the germline V gene. Written as DNA, the CDR3 is TGTGCCAGCAGCCCCAGGAGTTTCGCAGATACGCAGTATTTT. This encodes CASSPRSFADTQYF.

This clonotype has ten or more counts. The CDR3 bases are TGCAGTGCTAGATGGGACAGGGGCACTGAAGCTTTCTTT. Translation gives CSARWDRGTEAFF. This chain joins TRBV20-1 and TRBJ1-1; TRBD1 matches 10 bases. Per the germline V gene, CDR1 is DFQATT and CDR2 is SNEGSKA (reference sequence). Trimming removed 2 bases from V and 4 bases from J; junction bases left unmatched: 1. The CDR3 contains 13 residues.

In its sample, this clonotype was seen many times. This chain uses TRBV12-3 or TRBV12-4 with TRBJ2-3; no clear D gene. V dropped 5 bases and J dropped 9 bases, with 15 bases sitting between them. The CDR3 is 13 residues long. The CDR3 DNA reads TGTGCCAGCAGTCAACGGTCCTCCCGCACGCAGTATTTT. Translation gives CASSQRSSRTQYF.

This clonotype was counted ten times or more. V usage is TRBV6-6 and J usage is TRBJ2-2, with D possibly being TRBD1 or TRBD2 (6 bases each). Per the germline V gene, CDR1 is MNHNY and CDR2 is SVGAGI (reference sequence). The length of the CDR3 is 18 residues. The V end lost 2 bases, the J end lost 7 bases, and 23 bases lay between the germline ends. The CDR3, as DNA: TGTGCCAGCAGTTACGCCCTAGGGGGGCCTAAGGCCGTCGGGGAGCTGTTTTTT. It specifies CASSYALGGPKAVGELFF.

This clonotype was recorded many times. J is TRBJ2-1 and V is TRBV5-1, with D possibly being TRBD2 (5 bases). The length of the CDR3 is 15 residues. Trimming took 0 bases from V and 2 from J, leaving 9 bases between them. Per the germline V gene, CDR1 is SGHRS and CDR2 is YFSETQ. This chain's CDR3 is CASSLAGNTYNEQFF. Written as DNA, the CDR3 is TGCGCCAGCAGCTTGGCGGGGAACACCTACAATGAGCAGTTCTTC.

The CDR3 sequence is CASSQDIWGYQPQHF. The CDR3 nucleotides are TGTGCCAGCAGCCAAGATATTTGGGGGTACCAGCCCCAGCATTTT. The rearrangement joins TRBV4-2 to TRBJ1-5, with D perhaps matching TRBD1 (5 bases). CDR1 LGHNA and CDR2 YNFKEQ come from the germline V gene. The CDR3 extends over 15 amino acids. Trimming left V 0 bases short and J 7 bases short, with 13 bases between.

In its sample, this clonotype was seen many times. The rearrangement uses TRBV20-1 and TRBJ2-5; D remains unclear. V was pared by 8 bases and J by 0 bases, with 13 bases between. This CDR3 spans 13 amino acids. The V gene's germline CDR1 is DFQATT and CDR2 SNEGSKA (reference sequence). Here the CDR3 reads CSPLVTNQETQYF. The CDR3, as DNA: TGCAGTCCGCTAGTCACTAACCAAGAGACCCAGTACTTC.

Many counts were recorded for this clonotype. The CDR3: CASSLEGGLSNQPQHF. CDR3 DNA: TGTGCCAGCAGCTTAGAAGGGGGGTTAAGCAATCAGCCCCAGCATTTT. The V call is TRBV7-2, the J call TRBJ1-5; TRBD1 might be the D (6 bases). The CDR3 is made up of 16 amino acids. V was trimmed by 1 base and J by 1 base, leaving 11 bases between them. From germline, CDR1 is SGHTA and CDR2 FQGNSA.

This clonotype appeared many times. The chain is built from TRBV20-1 and TRBJ1-5, with D maybe TRBD1 (6 bases). This CDR3 is built from 14 residues. Trimming pared 3 bases from V and 7 bases from J, leaving 16 bases between. Looked up from germline, CDR1 is DFQATT and CDR2 is SNEGSKA (reference sequence). The CDR3 DNA sequence: TGCAGTGCTAGGAACGGGGGGCGCGGACAGCCCCAGCATTTT. This codes for CSARNGGRGQPQHF.

The chain employs TRBV20-1 and TRBJ2-3; D could derive from TRBD1 or TRBD2 (5 bases each). In germline, CDR1 is DFQATT, CDR2 SNEGSKA (reference sequence). V gave up 3 bases and J gave up 2 bases, with 15 bases separating them. CDR3 length: 15 amino acids. In DNA, the CDR3 is TGCAGTGCTAGGACCCCAGGGCGGGCCACAGATACGCAGTATTTT. Encoded protein: CSARTPGRATDTQYF.